This TCR beta chain comes out of a study of T cells in narcolepsy. Trimming removed 8 bases from V and 1 base from J; junction bases left unmatched: 18. Germline CDR1 reads GTSNPN; CDR2 reads SVGIG (reference sequence). The CDR3 runs to 17 residues. Assay: immunoSEQ multiplex PCR; the TCRdb copy retains only in-frame clones and omits some. The sample lists about 40,000 clones, 88% occurring once. Sequenced material: CD45RA- memory CD4+ T cells from PBMCs. This sequence originates from a human donor with narcolepsy. The chain has TRBV30 and TRBJ2-7; 9 bases map to TRBD2. The CDR3: CAVSGEAGGTQSYEQYF. The CDR3 bases are TGTGCCGTCTCCGGAGAAGCGGGAGGCACTCAATCCTACGAGCAGTACTTC.